This T cell receptor beta chain is from a study of naive and memory T cell subsets. Regarding the study as a whole: Especially in CD8 cells, naive repertoires contained a few larger clonotypes, possibly CD45RA-re-expressing memory cells. Gini index rose across naive, CM, EM and EMRA in CD4 and CD8.

An equimolar mix of two oligonucleotides served as the beta constant-region primer for TRBC1 and TRBC2. Ligated cDNA was amplified by four rounds of PCR with nested alpha and beta constant-region primers and SP2. TCRdb redid the calling of the UMI-ligation and nested PCR reads with MiXCR, one entry per CDR3 protein. The sample has roughly 99,000 distinct CDR3 sequences; about 11% are singletons. Alpha and beta libraries were amplified separately from the second PCR onward. Cells stained for CD3, CD4, CD8, CD45RA, CD27 and viability were sorted into four CD45RA/CD27 subsets. As to this clonotype: The antigen is unknown.

What was sequenced was naive CD4+ T cells from blood. This sequence was found in a human donor in good health.

CDR3 bases: TGTGCCACCAGTCTCGACAGAGCAGATACGCAGTATTTT. This gives the protein CATSLDRADTQYF. V and J are TRBV24-1 and TRBJ2-3; D is possibly TRBD1 (5 bases). Germline lookup yields CDR1 KGHDR and CDR2 SFDVKD. The CDR3 runs 13 residues. Trimming removed 6 bases from V and 4 bases from J, with 10 bases in between.